This T cell receptor (beta chain) was sequenced for a study of technical replicates of blood from four donors (dated by TCRdb to about 2017). Measured from the cysteine to the phenylalanine, the CDR3 is 14 residues long. Only CDR3 DNA is held: 42 bases, read in frame from base 1. V drops 1 base and J drops 5 bases, leaving 14 bases in between. Sequences GTSNPN (CDR1) and SVGIG (CDR2) are obtained from the germline V gene (reference sequence). Receptor libraries were prepared by the immunoSEQ multiplex PCR assay. In TCRdb, the immuneACCESS table is reduced to in-frame sequences with V and J assigned. These tables do not hold every clone; where another copy was compared, an unresolved V gene accounts for under half, and the others remain unexplained. Counted in this sample were about 80,000 clones; roughly 97% of them appeared once. More than 0.15% of the sample goes to the ten largest clones. Turning to this clone: The antigen it binds to is not known. No much larger clone exists at a distance of one base, and base qualities are not known.

The receptor was derived from a human donor in good health. Recombination joined TRBV30 with TRBJ2-5; the D region possibly corresponds to TRBD1 (6 bases align). Source material: T cells isolated from PBMCs. For the CDR3, the sequence is CAWSEGTQGETQYF. The nucleotide sequence is given as TGTGCCTGGAGTGAGGGAACTCAGGGGGAGACCCAGTACTTC.